This T cell receptor (beta chain) was observed in a study of blood T cell repertoires in COVID-19. Authors' processing steps: The authors estimated nucleated cell counts from reference gene primer amplification. Measured with immunoSEQ multiplex PCR; TCRdb has only the in-frame clones, and not every one. The V and J calls and the clone size are those of that table, but D and trimming were determined from the DNA. The data show more than 300,000 clones, 90% seen once. V was clipped by 3 bases and J by 4 bases; unmatched bases: 6. CDR3 length: 16 residues. The germline V gene encodes CDR1 ENHRY and CDR2 SYGVKD.

This sequence joins TRBV10-3 and TRBJ2-1; 10 nucleotides match TRBD2. Sequences were obtained from PBMCs or T cells enriched from blood (not recorded which). The sequence was collected from a woman in her thirties who had been exposed to COVID-19. The CDR3 DNA reads TGTGCCATCAGTGAAATCCGTAGCGGGGGGTACAATGAGCAGTTCTTC. This gives the protein CAISEIRSGGYNEQFF.